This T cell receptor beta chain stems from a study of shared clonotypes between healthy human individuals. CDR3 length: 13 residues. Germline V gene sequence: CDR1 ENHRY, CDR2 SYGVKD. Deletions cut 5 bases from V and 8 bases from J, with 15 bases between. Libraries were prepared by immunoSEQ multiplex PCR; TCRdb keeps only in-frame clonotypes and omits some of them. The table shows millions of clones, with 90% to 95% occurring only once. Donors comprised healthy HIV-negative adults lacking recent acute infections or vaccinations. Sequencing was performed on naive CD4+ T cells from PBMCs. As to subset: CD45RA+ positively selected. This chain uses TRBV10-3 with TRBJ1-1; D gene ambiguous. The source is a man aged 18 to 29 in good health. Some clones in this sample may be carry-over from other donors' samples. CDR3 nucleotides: TGTGCCATCAGTACCTCCTTGACTCAAGAAGCTTTCTTT. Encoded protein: CAISTSLTQEAFF.